This entry describes one T cell receptor beta chain. Its antigen is still unknown. The record has no base qualities; no much larger clone is one base away. This entry is derived from a study of control samples from healthy donors and cancer patients (dated by TCRdb to 2019 to 2021). The library was obtained by the immunoSEQ multiplex PCR assay. As stored in TCRdb, this immuneACCESS dataset retains in-frame rearrangements with V and J assigned. A fraction of the clones does not appear; measured against another copy, unresolved V genes explain less than half of the discrepancy, and the remainder lacks a known reason. In all, the sample holds 100,000 to 150,000 clones, and roughly 87% of those were seen once. Of the sample, more than 1.5% falls within the top ten clones. The CDR3 holds 11 amino acids from the cysteine to the phenylalanine. Left in the record is the CDR3 DNA by itself, 33 bases read in frame from the first base. V loses 4 bases of germline sequence and J loses 5 bases, and the interval between the two ends is 8 bases. CDR1 DFQATT and CDR2 SNEGSKA are derived from the germline V gene (reference sequence).

The receptor comes from a man in his late teens or twenties in good health. Sequenced sample: blood. Recombination connected TRBV20-1 to TRBJ2-5; a weak D assignment points to TRBD1 (6 bases agree). CDR3 protein: CSAIQGETQYF. The nucleotide sequence is given as TGCAGTGCTATCCAGGGGGAGACCCAGTACTTC.